This TCR beta chain was observed in a study of T cell repertoires in cytomegalovirus infection. As for the study in general: It can be stated that public TCR beta signatures indicated CMV infection as well as a matching HLA type. Study findings and constraints: CMV-specific TCR beta clonotypes restricted by HLA-C were the ones dominating the ex vivo response.

A single record per CDR3 protein comes from TCRdb applying MiXCR to the reads. The sample has fewer than 850,000 distinct CDR3 sequences; about 27% are singletons. This clonotype was recorded a few times. Its specificity is unknown. CDR1 is LGHNA and CDR2 is YSLEER in the germline V gene. V lost 0 bases to trimming and J lost 4 bases, with 6 bases between them. The CDR3 contains 13 residues. The J gene is TRBJ2-5, the V gene TRBV4-3; a weak D match, TRBD2 (5 bases). The TCR sequence derives from a human donor in good health (CMV status not recorded). Some clones in this sample may be carry-over from other donors' samples. Here the sequenced sample was cultured CD8+ T cells from PBMCs, taken from culture after CMV antigen stimulation. The CDR3 region has the DNA TGCGCCAGCAGCCAAGAACTAGGAGAGACCCAGTACTTC. Translation: CASSQELGETQYF.